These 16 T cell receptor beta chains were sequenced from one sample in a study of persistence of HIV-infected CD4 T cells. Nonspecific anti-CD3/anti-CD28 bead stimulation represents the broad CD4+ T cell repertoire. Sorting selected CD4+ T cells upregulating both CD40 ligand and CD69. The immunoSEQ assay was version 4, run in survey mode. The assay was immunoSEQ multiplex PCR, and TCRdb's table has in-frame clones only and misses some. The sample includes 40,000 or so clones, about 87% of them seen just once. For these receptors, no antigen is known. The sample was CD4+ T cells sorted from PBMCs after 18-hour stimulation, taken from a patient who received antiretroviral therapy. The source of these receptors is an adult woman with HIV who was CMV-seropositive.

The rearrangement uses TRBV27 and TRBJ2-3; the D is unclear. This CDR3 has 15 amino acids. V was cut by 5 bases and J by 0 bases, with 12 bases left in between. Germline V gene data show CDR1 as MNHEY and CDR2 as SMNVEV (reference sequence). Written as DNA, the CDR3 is TGTGCCAGCAGTGGGTTAGATTCTAGCACAGATACGCAGTATTTT. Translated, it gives CASSGLDSSTDTQYF.

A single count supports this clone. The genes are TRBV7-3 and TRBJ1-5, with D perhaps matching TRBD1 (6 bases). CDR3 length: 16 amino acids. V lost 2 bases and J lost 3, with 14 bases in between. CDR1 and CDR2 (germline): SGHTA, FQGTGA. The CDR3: CASSLGQLGINQPQHF. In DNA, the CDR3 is TGTGCCAGCAGCTTAGGACAGCTCGGCATCAATCAGCCCCAGCATTTT. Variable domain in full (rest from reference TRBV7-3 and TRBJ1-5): GAGVSQTPSNKVTEKGKYVELRCDPISGHTALYWYRQSLGQGPEFLIYFQGTGAADDSGLPNDRFFAVRPEGSVSTLKIQRTERGDSAVYLCASSLGQLGINQPQHFGDGTRLSIL.

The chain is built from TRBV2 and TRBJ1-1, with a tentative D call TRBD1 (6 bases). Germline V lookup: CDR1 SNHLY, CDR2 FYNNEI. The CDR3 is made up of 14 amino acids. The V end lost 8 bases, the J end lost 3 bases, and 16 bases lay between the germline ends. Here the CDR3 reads CASGQRVGDTEAFF. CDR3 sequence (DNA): TGTGCCAGCGGACAGAGAGTCGGTGACACTGAAGCTTTCTTT.

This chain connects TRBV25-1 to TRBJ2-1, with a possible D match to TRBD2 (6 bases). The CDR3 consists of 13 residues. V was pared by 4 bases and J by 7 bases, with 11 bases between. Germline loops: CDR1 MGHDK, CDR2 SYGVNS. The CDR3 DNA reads TGTGCCAGCAGTGGAACTCGGGGGAATGAGCAGTTCTTC. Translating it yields CASSGTRGNEQFF.

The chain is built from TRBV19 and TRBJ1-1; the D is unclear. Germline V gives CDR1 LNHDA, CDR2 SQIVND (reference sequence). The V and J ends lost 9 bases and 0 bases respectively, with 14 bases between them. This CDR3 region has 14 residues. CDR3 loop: CASRVRVLNTEAFF. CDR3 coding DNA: TGTGCCAGCCGGGTCAGAGTTTTGAACACTGAAGCTTTCTTT.

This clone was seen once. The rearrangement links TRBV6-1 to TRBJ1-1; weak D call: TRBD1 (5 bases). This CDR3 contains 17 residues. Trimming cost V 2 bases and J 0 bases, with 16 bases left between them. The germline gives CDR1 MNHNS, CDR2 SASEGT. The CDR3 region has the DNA TGTGCCAGCAGTGAAAGGGGTCCCGGCACCGTGAACACTGAAGCTTTCTTT. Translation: CASSERGPGTVNTEAFF.

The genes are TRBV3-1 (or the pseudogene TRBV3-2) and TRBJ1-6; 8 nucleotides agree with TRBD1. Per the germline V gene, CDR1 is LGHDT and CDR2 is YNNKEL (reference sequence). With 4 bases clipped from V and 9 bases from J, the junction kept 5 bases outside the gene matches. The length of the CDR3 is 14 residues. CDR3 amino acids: CASSRDRGGSPLHF. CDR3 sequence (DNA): TGTGCCAGCAGCCGAGACAGGGGAGGTTCACCCCTCCACTTT.

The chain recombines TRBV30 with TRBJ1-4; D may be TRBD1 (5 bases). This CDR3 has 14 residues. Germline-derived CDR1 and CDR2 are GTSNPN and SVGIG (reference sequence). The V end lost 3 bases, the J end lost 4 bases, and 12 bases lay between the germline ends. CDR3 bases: TGTGCCTGGAGCCTCGGGACGGATAATGAAAAACTGTTTTTT. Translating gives CAWSLGTDNEKLFF.

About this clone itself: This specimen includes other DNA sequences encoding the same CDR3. The DNA of the CDR3 is TGTGCCAGTAGTCCCCTAACAGGGGGCGGAACTGAAGCTTTCTTT. It translates to CASSPLTGGGTEAFF. The chain joins TRBV19 to TRBJ1-1, with 9 bases identical to TRBD1. The germline CDR1 and CDR2 sequences are LNHDA and SQIVND (reference sequence). V gave up 5 bases and J gave up 5 bases; unmatched junction bases: 9. The CDR3 has 15 amino acids.

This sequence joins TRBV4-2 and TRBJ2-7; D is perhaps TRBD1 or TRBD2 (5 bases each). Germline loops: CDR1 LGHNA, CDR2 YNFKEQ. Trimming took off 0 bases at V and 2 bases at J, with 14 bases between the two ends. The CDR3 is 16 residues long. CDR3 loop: CASSQDGGRLTYEQYF. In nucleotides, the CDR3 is TGTGCCAGCAGCCAAGATGGGGGACGGCTGACCTACGAGCAGTACTTC.

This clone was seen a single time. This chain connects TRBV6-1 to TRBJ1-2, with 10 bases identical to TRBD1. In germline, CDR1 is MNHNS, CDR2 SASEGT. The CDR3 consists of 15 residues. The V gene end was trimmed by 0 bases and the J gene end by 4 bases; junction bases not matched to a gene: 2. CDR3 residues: CASSEAGQGSYGYTF. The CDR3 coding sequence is TGTGCCAGCAGTGAAGCGGGACAGGGGAGCTATGGCTACACCTTC.

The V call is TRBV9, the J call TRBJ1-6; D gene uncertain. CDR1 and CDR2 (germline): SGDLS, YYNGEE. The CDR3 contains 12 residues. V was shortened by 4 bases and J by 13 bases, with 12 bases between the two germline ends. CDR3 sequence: CASSSSGRPLHF. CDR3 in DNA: TGTGCCAGCAGCTCCTCCGGGCGGCCCCTCCACTTT. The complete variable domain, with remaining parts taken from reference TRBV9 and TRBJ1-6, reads DSGVTQTPKHLITATGQRVTLRCSPRSGDLSVYWYQQSLDQGLQFLIQYYNGEERAKGNILERFSAQQFPDLHSELNLSSLELGDSALYFCASSSSGRPLHFGNGTRLTVT.

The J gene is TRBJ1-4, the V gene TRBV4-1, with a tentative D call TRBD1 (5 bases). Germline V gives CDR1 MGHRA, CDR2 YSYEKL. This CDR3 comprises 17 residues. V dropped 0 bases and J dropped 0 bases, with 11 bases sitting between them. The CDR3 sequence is CASSQEGGAATNEKLFF. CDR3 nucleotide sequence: TGCGCCAGCAGCCAAGAGGGGGGAGCTGCAACTAATGAAAAACTGTTTTTT.

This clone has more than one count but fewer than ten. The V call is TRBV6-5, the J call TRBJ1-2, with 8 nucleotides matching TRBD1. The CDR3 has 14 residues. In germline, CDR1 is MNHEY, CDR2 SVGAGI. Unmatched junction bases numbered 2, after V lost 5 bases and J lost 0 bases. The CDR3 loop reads CASSQDRANYGYTF. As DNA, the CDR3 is TGTGCCAGCAGTCAGGACAGGGCTAACTATGGCTACACCTTC.

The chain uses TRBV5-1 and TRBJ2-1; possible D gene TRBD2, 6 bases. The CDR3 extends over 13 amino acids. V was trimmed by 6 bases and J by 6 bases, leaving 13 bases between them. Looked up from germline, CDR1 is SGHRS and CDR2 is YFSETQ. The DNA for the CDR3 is TGCGCCAGCACGGCGGGGACTCCCAATGAGCAGTTCTTC. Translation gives CASTAGTPNEQFF.

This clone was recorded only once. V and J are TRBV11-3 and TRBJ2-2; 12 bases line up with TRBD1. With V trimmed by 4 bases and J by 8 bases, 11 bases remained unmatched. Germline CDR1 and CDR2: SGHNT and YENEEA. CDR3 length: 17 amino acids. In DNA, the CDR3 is TGTGCCAGCAGCTCCCTTCCGGGACAGGGGGCTACGGGGGAGCTGTTTTTT. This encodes CASSSLPGQGATGELFF. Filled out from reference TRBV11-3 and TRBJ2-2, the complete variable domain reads EAGVVQSPRYKIIEKKQPVAFWCNPISGHNTLYWYLQNLGQGPELLIRYENEEAVDDSQLPKDRFSAERLKGVDSTLKIQPAELGDSAVYLCASSSLPGQGATGELFFGEGSRLTVL.